This T cell receptor beta chain stems from a study of cytomegalovirus exposure and HLA in healthy donors. While unrecorded immune exposures were likely, the donors were nominally healthy when sampled. PCR used 60 Vbeta primers and 13 Jbeta primers. The assay was immunoSEQ multiplex PCR, and TCRdb's table has in-frame clones only and misses some. The sample yields roughly 74,000 clones, around 79% seen once. Trimming cost V 3 bases and J 0 bases, with 9 bases left between them. The CDR3 sequence is 15 residues long. The germline gives CDR1 MNHEY, CDR2 SMNVEV (reference sequence). This clonotype originated in a middle-aged man in good health and CMV-seronegative. This chain connects TRBV27 to TRBJ2-1; D might be TRBD2 (5 bases). The sample taken for sequencing was PBMCs. The CDR3 is CASSFGIYSYNEQFF. In nucleotides, the CDR3 is TGTGCCAGCAGTTTCGGGATATACTCCTACAATGAGCAGTTCTTC.